This T cell receptor (beta chain) is from a study of blood T cell repertoires in COVID-19. As originally analysed: Using reference gene primer amplification, nucleated cell counts were estimated. TCRdb's copy holds only in-frame clones and misses some; the assay was immunoSEQ multiplex PCR. V, J and clone size are taken as reported in that table, and D and trimming were inferred from the DNA itself. This sample has more than 70,000 clones, with around 87% found just once. This CDR3 is 15 amino acids long. Trimming took 11 bases from V and 2 from J; bases not matched to a gene: 7. CDR1 is ENHRY, CDR2 SYGVKD, per germline.

Sequencing used peripheral blood. J is TRBJ2-5 and V is TRBV10-3; 14 bases agree with TRBD2. This TCR was sampled from a woman between 50 and 59 years old with active or convalescent COVID-19. The CDR3 DNA sequence: TGTGCCTGCGGGACTAGCGGGGGCGGACAAGAGACCCAGTACTTC. Its protein product is CACGTSGGGQETQYF.